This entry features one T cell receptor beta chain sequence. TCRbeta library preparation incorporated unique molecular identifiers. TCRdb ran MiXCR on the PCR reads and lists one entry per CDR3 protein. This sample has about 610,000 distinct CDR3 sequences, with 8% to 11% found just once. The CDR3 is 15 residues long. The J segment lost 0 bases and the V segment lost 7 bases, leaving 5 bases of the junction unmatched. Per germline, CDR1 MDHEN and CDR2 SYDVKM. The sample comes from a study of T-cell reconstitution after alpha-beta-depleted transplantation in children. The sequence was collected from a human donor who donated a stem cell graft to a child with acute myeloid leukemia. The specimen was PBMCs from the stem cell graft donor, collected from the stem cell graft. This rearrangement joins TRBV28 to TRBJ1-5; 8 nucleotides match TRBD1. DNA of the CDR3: TGTGCCAGCAATATACAGGGGGATAGCAATCAGCCCCAGCATTTT. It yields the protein CASNIQGDSNQPQHF.